This T cell receptor (beta chain) is drawn from a study of T cell repertoires in cytomegalovirus infection. The CDR3 covers 15 residues. The V and J ends lost 5 bases and 7 bases respectively, with 19 bases between them. From germline, CDR1 is SGHVS and CDR2 FNYEAQ. As to this clonotype: The antigen remains undetermined.

TCRdb reprocessed the reads via MiXCR and lists one record per CDR3 protein. The table includes around 430,000 distinct CDR3 sequences, 40% to 50% detected once. This clonotype originated in a human donor in good health (CMV status not recorded). Some clones in this sample may be carry-over from other donors' samples. The chain joins TRBV7-6 to TRBJ2-3; TRBD2 is a possible D gene (6 bases). The sample was cultured PBMCs, taken from culture after CMV antigen stimulation. This CDR3 reads CASSRGARLVNTQYF. In DNA, the CDR3 is TGTGCCAGCAGCCGTGGGGCCCGACTAGTTAATACGCAGTATTTT.